These 2 T cell receptor beta chains share one sample of origin, sequenced in a study of shared clonotypes between healthy human individuals. Sequencing was performed with immunoSEQ multiplex PCR; in TCRdb, only in-frame clones are kept and a portion is missing. In the table there are fewer than 800,000 clones, around 92% of which are singletons. CD8 cells classed as naive were CD45RO-negative and positively selected for CCR7, excluding terminally differentiated effector memory CD45RA+ cells. The sample consisted of naive CD8+ T cells sorted from blood. The receptor set was obtained from a man between 25 and 39 years old in good health.

The chain recombines TRBV27 with TRBJ2-7, with 7 bases lining up with TRBD1. The CDR3 length is 13 residues. Germline values: CDR1 MNHEY, CDR2 SMNVEV (reference sequence). V shed 6 bases, J shed 3 bases, and the junction held 5 bases outside the gene matches. As DNA, the CDR3 is TGTGCCAGCAGATTCCGGGACAGCTACGAGCAGTACTTC. It translates to CASRFRDSYEQYF.

The V call is TRBV5-1, the J call TRBJ2-7, with D tentatively TRBD2 (5 bases). Germline V CDR1 and CDR2: SGHRS, YFSETQ. The CDR3 runs to 16 residues. The V and J ends lost 3 bases and 4 bases respectively, with 20 bases between them. This CDR3 reads CASSYPADGSPYEQYF. The CDR3 DNA reads as TGCGCCAGCAGCTACCCGGCGGATGGGAGTCCGTACGAGCAGTACTTC.